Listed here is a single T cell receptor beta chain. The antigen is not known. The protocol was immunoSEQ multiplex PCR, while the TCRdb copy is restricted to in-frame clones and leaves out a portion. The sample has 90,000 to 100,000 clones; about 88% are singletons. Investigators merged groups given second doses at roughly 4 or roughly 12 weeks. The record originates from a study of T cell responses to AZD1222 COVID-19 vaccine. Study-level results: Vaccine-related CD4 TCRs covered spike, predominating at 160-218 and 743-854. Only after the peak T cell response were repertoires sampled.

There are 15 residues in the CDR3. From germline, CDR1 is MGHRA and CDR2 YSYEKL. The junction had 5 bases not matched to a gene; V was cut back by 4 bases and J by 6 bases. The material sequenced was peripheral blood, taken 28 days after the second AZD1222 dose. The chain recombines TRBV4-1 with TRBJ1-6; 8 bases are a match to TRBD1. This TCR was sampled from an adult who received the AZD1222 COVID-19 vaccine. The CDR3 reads CASSLRQGTNSPLHF. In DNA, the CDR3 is TGCGCCAGCAGCCTGCGACAGGGGACTAATTCACCCCTCCACTTT.